Here is one TCR beta chain with its context. Its antigen is not yet known. No base quality values were provided; no much bigger clone lies one nucleotide off. The immunoSEQ Assay, a bias-controlled multiplex PCR, was used to amplify TCRbeta CDR3 regions from genomic DNA. As for the original processing: Within the assay, amplification of reference gene primers was used to estimate how many nucleated cells each sample contained. To quantify the absolute abundance of each unique TCRbeta CDR3 rearrangement, sequence reads were collapsed and filtered. For each sample, productive Simpson clonality was calculated by taking the square root of Simpson's diversity index across productive rearrangements. Entries here come from immuneACCESS through TCRdb and include only in-frame sequences with V and J called. Some clones fail to appear in such tables; in the studies checked, an unresolved V gene covers under half of the shortfall, and the cause of the remainder is unknown. Clonal size and the V and J genes are those of that table, whereas D and trimming came from the DNA. The sample table contains 400,000 to 450,000 clones; only one count was recorded for 70% to 90% of them. Of the sample, around 13% is held by the ten largest clones.

One collaborating source in Seattle enrolled patients during active infection and followed them longitudinally through the course of disease. Collaborating institutions collected whole blood in K2EDTA tubes following their own protocols. Collaborator samples were shipped for TCRbeta analysis as frozen whole blood, isolated PBMCs, or DNA extracted from either sample type. This sample was included in a study of blood T cell repertoires in COVID-19 (dated by TCRdb to 2018 to 2020). Regarding the study in general: The collaborator samples originated in the United States, Italy and Spain and spanned the acute and convalescent phases of COVID-19. The prospective study material was composed of cDNA or gDNA derived from T cells, B-cell-depleted T cells, or PBMCs. Subjects who had been exposed to COVID-19, were actively infected with it, or had recovered from it provided the deeply sampled blood TCRbeta repertoires that made up the dataset. A freely available public database, intended as a resource for researchers studying the immune response to SARS-CoV-2, is where the repertoires were released. The samples were drawn from the first 160 participants of the ongoing ImmuneRACE study and from over a thousand subjects provided by 6 global collaborators. Nearly every sample came with metadata listing a de-identified subject ID, COVID-19 status, age in years and sex. Where HLA class I and class II types were available, the types were taken from metadata supplied by the sample provider, not from assay-based typing. Overall study results and their limits: How much clinical and demographic metadata was included differed by source and by participant, and the metadata was provided uncurated.

The germline V gene (reference sequence) yields LNHDA for CDR1 and SQIVND for CDR2. CDR3 length: 15 amino acids, cysteine to phenylalanine. The DNA shown is the 45-base CDR3, in frame from base 1. Trimming removed 5 bases from V and 9 bases from J; the gene matches leave 12 bases unexplained. The sequencing sample was made of peripheral blood. Recombination joined TRBV19 with TRBJ2-1, with 8 junctional bases fitting TRBD2. The clonotype comes from a woman aged 45 to 65 with COVID-19, enrolled during active disease. The nucleotides read TGTGCCAGTAGTCTGGGCCCCGGGGGGGCTGGTGAGCAGTTCTTC. It encodes CASSLGPGGAGEQFF. Beyond the CDR3, the reference TRBV19 and TRBJ2-1 genes provide the residues; the full variable domain reads: DGGITQSPKYLFRKEGQNVTLSCEQNLNHDAMYWYRQDPGQGLRLIYYSQIVNDFQKGDIAEGYSVSREKKESFPLTVTSAQKNPTAFYLCASSLGPGGAGEQFFGPGTRLTVL.